Listed below are T cell receptor beta chains from one sample, sequenced in a study of cytomegalovirus exposure and HLA in healthy donors. Measured with immunoSEQ multiplex PCR; TCRdb has only the in-frame clones, and not every one. Found here are approximately 110,000 clones, about three quarters of them singletons; the top ten hold 8.5% to 10%. The source material was PBMCs. The receptors come from a woman aged 40 to 50 in good health and CMV-seropositive. Each CDR3 is given with its conserved first and last residue. A D gene is named only where the DNA matches it firmly. Clone size appears in some rows only: once, few, many, or a class for an expanded clone.

TRBJ1-4	16	TRBV5-1	.	.	CASSLGVQGTGEKLFF	TGCGCCAGCAGCTTGGGGGTTCAGGGGACCGGTGAAAAACTGTTTTTT
TRBJ2-2	14	TRBV6-1	.	TRBD2	CASTTSGRSGELFF	TGTGCCAGCACGACTAGCGGTCGAAGCGGGGAGCTGTTTTTT
TRBJ2-1	16	TRBV5-1	.	.	CASSLDGRGSYNEQFF	TGCGCCAGCAGCTTGGACGGGCGGGGCTCCTACAATGAGCAGTTCTTC
TRBJ2-7	15	TRBV11-3	.	TRBD1	CASSHYRDRPYEQYF	TGTGCCAGCAGCCACTACCGGGACAGGCCATACGAGCAGTACTTC
TRBJ2-7	15	TRBV27	once	.	CASADSLNPYDEQYF	TGTGCCAGCGCCGACTCACTAAACCCCTACGATGAGCAGTACTTC
TRBJ2-1	16	TRBV4-3	.	TRBD2	CASSQVAGGAGNEQFF	TGCGCCAGCAGCCAAGTTGCCGGGGGGGCTGGCAATGAGCAGTTCTTC
TRBJ1-1	14	TRBV10-3	.	.	CAISLSRGVTEAFF	TGTGCCATCAGTCTGTCCCGGGGGGTCACTGAAGCTTTCTTT
TRBJ1-3	15	TRBV7-9	.	TRBD1	CASSITRGTGNTIYF	TGTGCCAGCAGTATTACCAGGGGGACTGGAAACACCATATATTTT
TRBJ2-3	15	TRBV7-3	.	.	CASSLSRASTDTQYF	TGTGCCAGCAGCTTAAGTAGAGCTAGCACAGATACGCAGTATTTT
TRBJ2-1	12	TRBV15	.	.	CATSLDRNEQFF	TGTGCCACCAGTTTGGACAGAAACGAGCAGTTCTTC
TRBJ1-4	16	TRBV5-6	few	.	CASSLVGGTGHEKLFF	TGTGCCAGCAGCTTGGTGGGGGGGACCGGCCATGAAAAACTGTTTTTT
TRBJ2-4	14	TRBV7-9	.	TRBD1	CASSARTGVDIQYF	TGTGCCAGCAGCGCCCGGACAGGGGTGGACATTCAGTACTTC
TRBJ2-2	15	TRBV7-9	.	.	CASSLTGRNTGELFF	TGTGCCAGCAGCTTAACCGGGAGGAACACCGGGGAGCTGTTTTTT
TRBJ2-2	14	TRBV19	.	TRBD2	CASSRLAGAGELFF	TGTGCCAGTAGTAGACTAGCGGGAGCCGGGGAGCTGTTTTTT
TRBJ1-2	11	TRBV29-1	.	.	CSVEQGSGYTF	TGCAGCGTCGAACAGGGTTCTGGCTACACCTTC
TRBJ2-7	13	TRBV5-6	.	.	CASSFGSGYEQYF	TGTGCCAGCAGCTTTGGTTCGGGGTACGAGCAGTACTTC
TRBJ2-3	14	TRBV7-9	.	TRBD1	CASSLDRVTDTQYF	TGTGCCAGCAGCCTAGACAGGGTGACAGATACGCAGTATTTT
TRBJ2-3	16	TRBV15	.	TRBD1	CATSRGGDRVTDTQYF	TGTGCCACCAGCAGAGGAGGAGACAGGGTCACAGATACGCAGTATTTT
TRBJ2-1	17	TRBV9	.	.	CASSARRGSGGYNEQFF	TGTGCCAGCAGCGCAAGAAGAGGTAGCGGTGGCTACAATGAGCAGTTCTTC
TRBJ2-5	15	TRBV5-1	.	.	CASSHPQDWKETQYF	TGCGCCAGCAGTCATCCTCAGGACTGGAAAGAGACCCAGTACTTC
TRBJ1-1	13	TRBV28	.	TRBD1	CASSLVQGAEAFF	TGTGCCAGCAGTTTAGTCCAGGGGGCTGAAGCTTTCTTT
TRBJ2-4	15	TRBV4-3	.	.	CASSQDQGIQNIQYF	TGCGCCAGCAGCCAAGATCAGGGAATACAAAACATTCAGTACTTC
TRBJ2-1	13	TRBV6-5	.	.	CASSYLGYNEQFF	TGTGCCAGCAGTTACCTCGGTTACAATGAGCAGTTCTTC
TRBJ1-6	14	TRBV7-2	.	.	CASSRRGWDSPLHF	TGTGCCAGCAGCCGTCGAGGTTGGGATTCACCCCTCCACTTT
TRBJ1-1	16	TRBV5-1	.	TRBD1	CASSFGQGAVNTEAFF	TGCGCCAGCAGCTTCGGACAGGGGGCGGTGAACACTGAAGCTTTCTTT
TRBJ2-1	17	TRBV28	.	.	CASSFISLGPAYNEQFF	TGTGCCAGCAGTTTCATTTCATTGGGCCCTGCCTACAATGAGCAGTTCTTC
TRBJ2-1	16	TRBV15	.	.	CATSRGTGISYNEQFF	TGTGCCACCAGCAGAGGAACAGGGATCTCCTACAATGAGCAGTTCTTC
TRBJ2-2	14	TRBV4-2	.	TRBD1	CASSQGQGTGELFF	TGTGCCAGCAGCCAAGGACAGGGCACCGGGGAGCTGTTTTTT
TRBJ1-1	15	TRBV11-3	.	.	CASSDTSMGDTEAFF	TGTGCCAGCAGCGATACCTCAATGGGAGACACTGAAGCTTTCTTT
TRBJ2-7	15	TRBV13	.	.	CASSIYQTSFPEQYF	TGTGCCAGCAGCATTTACCAGACTAGTTTCCCGGAGCAGTACTTC
TRBJ1-4	14	TRBV2	.	TRBD1	CASIRDRANEKLFF	TGTGCCAGCATTAGGGACAGGGCTAATGAAAAACTGTTTTTT
TRBJ1-2	13	TRBV6-5	.	TRBD1	CASRSQGAEGYTF	TGTGCCAGCAGATCACAGGGGGCGGAAGGCTACACCTTC
TRBJ2-3	13	TRBV6-5	.	.	CASSYPPGDTQYF	TGTGCCAGCAGTTACCCCCCGGGAGATACGCAGTATTTT
TRBJ1-4	14	TRBV18	.	.	CASSPNARNEKLFF	TGTGCCAGCTCACCAAACGCCCGGAATGAAAAACTGTTTTTT
TRBJ2-1	17	TRBV7-8	.	.	CASNPHGFSDSYNEQFF	TGTGCCAGCAACCCACACGGGTTTTCCGATTCCTACAATGAGCAGTTCTTC
TRBJ2-1	18	TRBV4-2	.	.	CASSQPFAGRRTGDEQFF	TGTGCCAGCAGCCAGCCATTTGCGGGTCGTCGCACGGGCGATGAGCAGTTCTTC
TRBJ2-3	17	TRBV7-6	.	TRBD2	CASSLGTSGFSTNTQYF	TGTGCCAGCAGCTTAGGGACTAGCGGGTTCAGCACGAATACGCAGTATTTT
TRBJ2-1	17	TRBV29-1	.	TRBD1	CSVEEVIGTGGHTEQFF	TGCAGCGTTGAAGAGGTTATCGGGACAGGGGGACACACTGAGCAGTTCTTC
TRBJ2-1	15	TRBV5-4	once	.	CASSLGRTDYNEQFF	TGTGCCAGCAGCTTGGGGCGGACAGACTACAATGAGCAGTTCTTC
TRBJ2-1	14	TRBV11-3	.	.	CASSSLSNYNEQFF	TGTGCCAGCAGCTCACTATCCAACTACAATGAGCAGTTCTTC
TRBJ2-2	14	TRBV7-9	.	.	CASSLGLSTGELFF	TGTGCCAGCAGCTTAGGACTCTCAACCGGGGAGCTGTTTTTT
TRBJ2-7	14	TRBV5-6	.	TRBD1	CASSLGQGFDEQYF	TGTGCCAGCAGCTTGGGACAGGGTTTCGACGAGCAGTACTTC
TRBJ2-7	15	TRBV5-8	.	.	CASSFRTALTYEQYF	TGTGCCAGCAGCTTTAGGACAGCTTTAACCTACGAGCAGTACTTC
TRBJ2-7	15	TRBV28	.	.	CASSLIRVVSYEQYF	TGTGCCAGCAGTTTAATCAGGGTTGTCTCCTACGAGCAGTACTTC
TRBJ2-3	15	TRBV5-4	once	TRBD2	CASSPGTSGTDTQYF	TGTGCCAGCAGCCCTGGGACTAGCGGGACCGATACGCAGTATTTT
TRBJ2-3	12	TRBV28	few	.	CASSSNTDTQYF	TGTGCCAGCAGTTCAAACACAGATACGCAGTATTTT
TRBJ1-1	16	TRBV6-1	.	.	CASSESGRSGYTEAFF	TGTGCCAGCAGTGAAAGTGGACGCTCGGGGTACACTGAAGCTTTCTTT
TRBJ1-5	14	TRBV4-1	.	.	CASSHRFGRQPQHF	TGCGCCAGCAGCCACCGGTTTGGGCGCCAGCCCCAGCATTTT
TRBJ1-2	14	TRBV7-2	.	.	CASSLGFWSYGYTF	TGTGCCAGCAGCTTAGGTTTCTGGAGCTATGGCTACACCTTC
TRBJ2-7	15	TRBV19	.	TRBD1	CASSSRGTGDYEQYF	TGTGCCAGTAGCTCCAGGGGGACAGGGGATTACGAGCAGTACTTC
TRBJ1-5	18	TRBV4-1	.	.	CASSHLYSQGRIGQPQHF	TGCGCCAGCAGCCATTTATACTCACAGGGTAGGATAGGACAGCCCCAGCATTTT
TRBJ1-2	18	TRBV27	few	TRBD1	CASSLYPPRDRGYYGYTF	TGTGCCAGCAGTTTATACCCCCCCCGGGACAGGGGTTACTATGGCTACACCTTC
TRBJ2-7	15	TRBV19	few	.	CASSKTPLYSYEQYF	TGTGCCAGTAGTAAAACCCCGCTCTACTCCTACGAGCAGTACTTC
TRBJ1-1	13	TRBV14	.	.	CASSQRSGTEAFF	TGTGCCAGCAGCCAACGGTCGGGGACTGAAGCTTTCTTT
TRBJ1-2	15	TRBV28	.	TRBD1	CASRLTGQGIYGYTF	TGTGCCAGCAGACTGACGGGACAGGGGATATATGGCTACACCTTC
TRBJ1-2	12	TRBV6-5	once	.	CASTQIRYGYTF	TGTGCCAGCACGCAGATCCGCTATGGCTACACCTTC
TRBJ2-3	12	TRBV18	.	.	CASSDRQLTQYF	TGTGCCAGCTCAGATCGACAGTTGACGCAGTATTTT
TRBJ1-5	14	TRBV28	once	.	CASRVDRGRQPQHF	TGTGCCAGCAGGGTCGACAGAGGAAGGCAGCCCCAGCATTTT
TRBJ2-1	13	TRBV6-1	.	TRBD1	CATAGGPGVVQFF	TGTGCCACAGCAGGGGGACCCGGGGTGGTACAGTTCTTC
TRBJ2-5	17	TRBV5-1	.	TRBD2	CASSSGLAGGGQETQYF	TGCGCCAGCAGCTCAGGACTAGCGGGGGGGGGACAAGAGACCCAGTACTTC